This T cell receptor beta chain was identified in a study of response to subunit inactivated influenza vaccine (dated by TCRdb to 2016 to 2018). In terms of the full investigation: To follow how T cells responded to a trivalent subunit inactivated influenza vaccine, the researchers relied on deep quantitative profiling of the T cell receptor repertoire.

Worth noting for this clonotype: No antigen is known for it. Base qualities are missing; no much larger clone stands one base away.

Library preparation was by RT-PCR. The instrument was an Illumina HiSeq 2500. The public reads were run again by TCRdb, first through fastp at Q25 and then through MiXCR, and only productive beta chains were kept. Rows with a matching CDR3 protein are joined into one entry that keeps the most common DNA and genes. The sample table holds about 500,000 distinct CDR3 sequences, of which 15% to 20% were seen once. Together, the top ten hold 2.5% to 3.5% of the sample. The junction shows trimming of 6 bases on V and 6 bases on J, and the gene matches do not reach 10 bases of it. There are 14 amino acids in the CDR3, from cysteine to phenylalanine inclusive. The read is trimmed to its CDR3 DNA, 42 bases read in frame from base 1. General study outcomes and caveats: According to the authors, only a limited number of new T cells may be recruited by each seasonal influenza vaccination.

The sequence is built from TRBV12-3 or TRBV12-4 and TRBJ1-2; TRBD1 matches 7 bases in the middle. This sequence was found in a man between 50 and 75 years old who received an inactivated influenza vaccine. Donor details come from another sample of the same person, matched by shared clones. Sequenced material: CD4+ T cells sorted from PBMCs, taken 23 to 25 months after vaccination. The CDR3 region: CASRIAGQVHGYTF. The bases are TGTGCCAGCAGAATTGCAGGACAGGTCCATGGCTACACCTTC.